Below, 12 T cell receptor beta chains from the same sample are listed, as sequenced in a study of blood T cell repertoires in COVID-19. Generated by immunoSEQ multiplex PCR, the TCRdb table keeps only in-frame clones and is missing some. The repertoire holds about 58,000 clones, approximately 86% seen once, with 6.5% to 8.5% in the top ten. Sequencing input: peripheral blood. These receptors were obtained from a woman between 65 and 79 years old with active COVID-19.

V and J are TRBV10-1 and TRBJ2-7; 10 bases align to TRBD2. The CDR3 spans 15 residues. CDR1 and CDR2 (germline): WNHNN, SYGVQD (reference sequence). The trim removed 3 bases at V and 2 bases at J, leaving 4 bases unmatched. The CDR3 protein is CASSDPSGSAYEQYF. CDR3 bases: TGCGCCAGCAGTGATCCTAGCGGGAGTGCCTACGAGCAGTACTTC.

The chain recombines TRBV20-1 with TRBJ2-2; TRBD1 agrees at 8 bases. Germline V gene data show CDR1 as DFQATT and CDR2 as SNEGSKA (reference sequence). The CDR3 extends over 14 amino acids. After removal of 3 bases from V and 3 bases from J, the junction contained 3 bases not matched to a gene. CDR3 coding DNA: TGCAGTGCTAGTAACAGGGGGGACACCGGGGAGCTGTTTTTT. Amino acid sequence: CSASNRGDTGELFF.

CDR3 nucleotides: TGTGCCAGCAGCTACGGGACAGAGCAGTTCTTC. Translating it yields CASSYGTEQFF. The chain uses TRBV7-9 and TRBJ2-1; D might be TRBD1 (6 bases). V lost 4 bases and J 10 bases, leaving 8 bases between the germline ends. This CDR3 is 11 amino acids long. The germline CDR1 and CDR2 sequences are SEHNR and FQNEAQ (reference sequence).

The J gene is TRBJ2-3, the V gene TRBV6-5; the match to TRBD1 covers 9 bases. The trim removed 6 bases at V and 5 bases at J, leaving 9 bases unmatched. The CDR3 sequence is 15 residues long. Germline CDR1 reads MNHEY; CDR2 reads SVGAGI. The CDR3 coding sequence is TGTGCCAGCAGACAGGACAGGGGCAAAATAGATACGCAGTATTTT. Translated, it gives CASRQDRGKIDTQYF.

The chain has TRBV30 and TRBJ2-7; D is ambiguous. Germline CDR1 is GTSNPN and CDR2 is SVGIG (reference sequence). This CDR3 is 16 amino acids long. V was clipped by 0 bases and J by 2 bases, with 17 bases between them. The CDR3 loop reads CAWSVQKTAGAYEQYF. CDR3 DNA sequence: TGTGCCTGGAGTGTACAAAAGACTGCCGGAGCCTACGAGCAGTACTTC.

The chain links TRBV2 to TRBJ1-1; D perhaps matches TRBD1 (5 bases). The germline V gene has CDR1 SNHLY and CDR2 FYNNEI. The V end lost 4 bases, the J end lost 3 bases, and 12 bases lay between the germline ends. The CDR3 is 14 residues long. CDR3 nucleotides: TGTGCCAGCAGTGTTACCAGGGTGGACACTGAAGCTTTCTTT. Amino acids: CASSVTRVDTEAFF.

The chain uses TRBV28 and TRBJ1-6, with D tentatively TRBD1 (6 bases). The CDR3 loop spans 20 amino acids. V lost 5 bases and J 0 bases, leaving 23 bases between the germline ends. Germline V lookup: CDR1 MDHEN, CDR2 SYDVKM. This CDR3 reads CASSPDPSDRRDSYNSPLHF. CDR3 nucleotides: TGTGCCAGCAGTCCTGACCCCTCAGACAGGAGAGACTCCTATAATTCACCCCTCCACTTT.

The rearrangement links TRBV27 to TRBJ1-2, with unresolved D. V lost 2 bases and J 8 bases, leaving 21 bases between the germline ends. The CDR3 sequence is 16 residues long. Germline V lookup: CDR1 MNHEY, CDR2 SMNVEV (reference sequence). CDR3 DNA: TGTGCCAGCAGTTTAGTCGGGATCCGTCGTCGATCCGGCTACACCTTC. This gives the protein CASSLVGIRRRSGYTF.

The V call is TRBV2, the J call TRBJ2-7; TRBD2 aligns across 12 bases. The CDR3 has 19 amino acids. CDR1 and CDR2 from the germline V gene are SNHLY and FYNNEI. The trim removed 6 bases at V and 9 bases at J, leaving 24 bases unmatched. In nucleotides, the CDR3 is TGTGCCAGCAGAGGGACAGCCTCGACTAGCGGGAGCTTCCTACGATGGCAGTACTTC. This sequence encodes CASRGTASTSGSFLRWQYF.

In nucleotides, the CDR3 is TGTGCCCCACCCCACAGGGACTCCTACGAGCAGTACTTC. This translates into CAPPHRDSYEQYF. The chain is built from TRBV27 and TRBJ2-7; D is possibly TRBD1 (6 bases). There are 13 residues in the CDR3. V gave up 11 bases and J gave up 0 bases, with 14 bases separating them. CDR1 MNHEY and CDR2 SMNVEV come from the germline V gene (reference sequence).

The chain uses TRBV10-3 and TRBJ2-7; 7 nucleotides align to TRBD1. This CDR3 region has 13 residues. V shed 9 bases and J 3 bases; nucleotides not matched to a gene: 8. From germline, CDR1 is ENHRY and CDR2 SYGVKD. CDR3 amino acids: CAIKGQDVYEQYF. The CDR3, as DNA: TGTGCCATAAAAGGACAGGACGTCTACGAGCAGTACTTC.

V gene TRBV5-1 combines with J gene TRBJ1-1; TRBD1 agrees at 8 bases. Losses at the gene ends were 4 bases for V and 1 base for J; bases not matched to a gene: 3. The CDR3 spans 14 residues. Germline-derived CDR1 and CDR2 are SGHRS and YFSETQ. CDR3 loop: CASSATGANTEAFF. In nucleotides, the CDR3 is TGCGCCAGCAGCGCGACAGGGGCGAACACTGAAGCTTTCTTT.